Each of the 2 T cell receptor beta chains below was sequenced from the same sample in a study of OX40 agonist ivuxolimab in advanced cancers. Libraries were made using the immunoSEQ multiplex PCR assay. Sourced from immuneACCESS, this table was stored by TCRdb with only in-frame sequences that have V and J called. A share of the clones is absent; for the studies checked, an unresolved V gene accounts for under half, and the remainder has no known explanation. This sample lists approximately 54,000 clones; approximately 90% were detected once. Roughly 9.4% of the sample belongs to the ten largest clones. Source: CD4+ or CD8+ T cells sorted from blood, taken in a trial of the OX40 agonist ivuxolimab. The receptor set was obtained from an adult with an advanced solid tumor such as melanoma, head and neck, liver or kidney cancer.

V and J are TRBV9 and TRBJ2-7, with D perhaps assigned TRBD1 or TRBD2 (5 bases each). The V end lost 2 bases, the J end lost 4 bases, and 10 bases lay between the germline ends. The length of the CDR3 is 13 residues. The germline V gene encodes CDR1 SGDLS and CDR2 YYNGEE. Written as DNA, the CDR3 is TGTGCCAGCAGCGTTGGGGGAGATTACGAGCAGTACTTC. Protein: CASSVGGDYEQYF.

The gene calls are TRBV18 and TRBJ1-6; the D is unclear. Germline V gene lookup returns CDR1 KGHSH and CDR2 LQKENI. This CDR3 region has 18 residues. Deletions cut 5 bases from V and 0 bases from J, with 17 bases between. The CDR3 coding sequence is TGTGCCAGCTCAGAGTCGGGCGGAAAGAGCTCCTATAATTCACCCCTCCACTTT. Translation gives CASSESGGKSSYNSPLHF.